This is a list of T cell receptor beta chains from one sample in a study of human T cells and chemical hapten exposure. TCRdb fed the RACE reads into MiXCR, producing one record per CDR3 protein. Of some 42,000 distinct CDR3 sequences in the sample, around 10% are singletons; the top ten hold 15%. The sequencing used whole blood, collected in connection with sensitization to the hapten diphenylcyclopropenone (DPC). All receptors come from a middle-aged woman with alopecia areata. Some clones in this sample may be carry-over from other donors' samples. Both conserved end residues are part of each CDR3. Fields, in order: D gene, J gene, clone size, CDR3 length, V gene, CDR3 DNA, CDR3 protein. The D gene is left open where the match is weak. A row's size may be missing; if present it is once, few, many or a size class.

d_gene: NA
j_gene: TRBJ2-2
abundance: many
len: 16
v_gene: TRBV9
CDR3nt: TGTGCCAGCAGCGTATCGCTTAGCGGGAACACCGGGGAGCTGTTTTTT
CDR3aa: CASSVSLSGNTGELFF

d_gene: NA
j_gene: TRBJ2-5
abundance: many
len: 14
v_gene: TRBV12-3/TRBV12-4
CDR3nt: TGTGCCAGCAAGCAGGGGCGAATACAAGAGACCCAGTACTTC
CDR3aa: CASKQGRIQETQYF

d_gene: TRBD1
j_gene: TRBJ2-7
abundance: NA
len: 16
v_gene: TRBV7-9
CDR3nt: TGTGCCAGCAGCTCCTCCCAGGGGGACCCCTCCTACGAGCAGTACTTC
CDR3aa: CASSSSQGDPSYEQYF

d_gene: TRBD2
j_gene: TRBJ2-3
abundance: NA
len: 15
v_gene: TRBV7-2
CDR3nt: TGTGCCAGCAGCTTAGTGCGGGGGGGCACAGATACGCAGTATTTT
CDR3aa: CASSLVRGGTDTQYF

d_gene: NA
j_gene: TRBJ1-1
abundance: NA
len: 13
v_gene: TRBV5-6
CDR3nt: TGTGCCAGCAGCTTAAGTGGGGGCGCTGAAGCTTTCTTT
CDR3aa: CASSLSGGAEAFF

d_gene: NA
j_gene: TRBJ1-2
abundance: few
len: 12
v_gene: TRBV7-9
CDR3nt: TGTGCCAGCAGCTTAGATGAGCGGACCTACACCTTC
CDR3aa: CASSLDERTYTF

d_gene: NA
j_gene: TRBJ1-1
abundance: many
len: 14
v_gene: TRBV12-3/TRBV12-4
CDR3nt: TGTGCCAGCGCTGTGGACACGTTGAACACTGAAGCTTTCTTT
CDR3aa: CASAVDTLNTEAFF

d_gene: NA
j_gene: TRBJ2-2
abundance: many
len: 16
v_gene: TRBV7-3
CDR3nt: TGTGCCAGCAGCTCTGGGGAGGGGGCGGCCACCGGGGAGCTGTTTTTT
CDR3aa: CASSSGEGAATGELFF

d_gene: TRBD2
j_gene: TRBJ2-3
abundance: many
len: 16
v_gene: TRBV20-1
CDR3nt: TGCAGTGCTAGCGGGGGGGTAACCCACTACACAGATACGCAGTATTTT
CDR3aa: CSASGGVTHYTDTQYF

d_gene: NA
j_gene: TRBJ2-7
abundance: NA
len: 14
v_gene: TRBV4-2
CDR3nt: TGTGCCAGCAGACCTTCCCTTGGCGGATACGAGCAGTACTTC
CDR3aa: CASRPSLGGYEQYF

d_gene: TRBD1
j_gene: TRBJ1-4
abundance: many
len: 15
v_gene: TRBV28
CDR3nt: TGTGCCAGCAGTTTCTTAGACAGGGAGGGGGAAAAACTGTTTTTT
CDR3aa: CASSFLDREGEKLFF

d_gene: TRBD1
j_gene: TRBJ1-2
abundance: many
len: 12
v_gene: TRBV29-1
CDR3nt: TGCAGCGTTGATTCGACAGGGGGCGGCTACACCTTC
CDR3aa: CSVDSTGGGYTF

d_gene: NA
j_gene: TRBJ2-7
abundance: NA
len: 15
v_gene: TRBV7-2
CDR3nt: TGTGCCAGCAGCTTCGGGCAGGCCAGCTCCTACGAGCAGTACTTC
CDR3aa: CASSFGQASSYEQYF

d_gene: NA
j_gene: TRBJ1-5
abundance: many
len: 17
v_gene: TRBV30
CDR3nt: TGTGCCTGGATCTCTGGTGAAGGGGTATTTTGCAATCAGCCCCAGCATTTT
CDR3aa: CAWISGEGVFCNQPQHF

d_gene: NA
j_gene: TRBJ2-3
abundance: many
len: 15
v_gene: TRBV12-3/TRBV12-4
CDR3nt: TGTGCCAGCAGTTTAGCCGCAGGGGGCACAGATACGCAGTATTTT
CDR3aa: CASSLAAGGTDTQYF

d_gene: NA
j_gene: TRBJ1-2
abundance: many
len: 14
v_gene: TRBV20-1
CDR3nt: TGCAGTGCTAGAGATCGAGGTTCTAACTATGGCTACACCTTC
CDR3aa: CSARDRGSNYGYTF

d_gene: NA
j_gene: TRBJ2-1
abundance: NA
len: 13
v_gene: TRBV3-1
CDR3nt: TGTGCCAGCAGCCCTTCGAGGCCCCATGAGCAGTTCTTC
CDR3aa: CASSPSRPHEQFF

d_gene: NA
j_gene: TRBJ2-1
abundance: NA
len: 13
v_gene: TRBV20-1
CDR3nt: TGCAGTGCTTGGGGACACGACTACAATGAGCAGTTCTTC
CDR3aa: CSAWGHDYNEQFF

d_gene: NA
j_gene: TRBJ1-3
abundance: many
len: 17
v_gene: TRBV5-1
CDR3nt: TGCGCCAGCAGCCCCGACCTAAATCCGACTTCTGGAAACACCATATATTTT
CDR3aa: CASSPDLNPTSGNTIYF

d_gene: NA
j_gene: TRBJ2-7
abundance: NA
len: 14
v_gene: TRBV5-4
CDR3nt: TGTGCCAGCAGCAACGCCGGGGGCTCCTACGAGCAGTACTTC
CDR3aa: CASSNAGGSYEQYF

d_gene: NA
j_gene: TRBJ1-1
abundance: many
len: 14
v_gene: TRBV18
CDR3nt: TGTGCCAGCTCACACGGACAGACTGGAGTCGAAGCTTTCTTT
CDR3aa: CASSHGQTGVEAFF

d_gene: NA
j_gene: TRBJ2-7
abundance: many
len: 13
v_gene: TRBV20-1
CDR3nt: TGCAGTGCTAGAAAGGACACCACCTACGAGCAGTACTTC
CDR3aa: CSARKDTTYEQYF

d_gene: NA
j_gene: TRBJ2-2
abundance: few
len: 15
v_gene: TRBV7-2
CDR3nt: TGTGCCAGCAGCTTCTACGGGGCCCAGGGTGGGGAGCTGTTTTTT
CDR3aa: CASSFYGAQGGELFF

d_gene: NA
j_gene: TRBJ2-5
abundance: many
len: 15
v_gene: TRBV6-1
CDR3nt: TGTGCCAGCAGTGAAGGGATAGCGCCCGGAGGGACCCAGTACTTC
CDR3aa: CASSEGIAPGGTQYF

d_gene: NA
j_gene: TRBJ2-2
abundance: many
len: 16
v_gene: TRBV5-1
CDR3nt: TGCGCCAGCAGCCGCTCCAGGACCCTGAGCACCGGGGAGCTGTTTTTT
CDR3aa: CASSRSRTLSTGELFF

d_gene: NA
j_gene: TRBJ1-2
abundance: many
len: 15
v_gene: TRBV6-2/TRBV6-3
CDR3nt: TGTGCCAGCAGTTACGCGGGAGGATCGGGCTATGGCTACACCTTC
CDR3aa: CASSYAGGSGYGYTF

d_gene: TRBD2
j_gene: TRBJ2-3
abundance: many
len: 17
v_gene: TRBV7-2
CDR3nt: TGTGCCAGCAGCCCCGCACTCATAGCGGGGGCGGGGGGTACGCAGTATTTT
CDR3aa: CASSPALIAGAGGTQYF

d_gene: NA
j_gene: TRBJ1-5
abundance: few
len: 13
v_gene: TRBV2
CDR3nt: TGTGCCAGCGATCCACAGGGAAATCAGCCCCAGCATTTT
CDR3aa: CASDPQGNQPQHF

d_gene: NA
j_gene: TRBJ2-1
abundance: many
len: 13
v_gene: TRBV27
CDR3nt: TGTGCCAGCAGTTCGTCGGGGGCCAACAGGCCGTTCTTC
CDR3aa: CASSSSGANRPFF

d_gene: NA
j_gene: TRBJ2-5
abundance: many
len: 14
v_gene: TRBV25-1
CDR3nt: TGTGCCAGCGGAATCCACCGAGACCAAGAGACCCAGTACTTC
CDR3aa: CASGIHRDQETQYF

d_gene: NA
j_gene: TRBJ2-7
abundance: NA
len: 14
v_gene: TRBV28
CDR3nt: TGTGCCAGCAGTCCCCTGGGACGGCACTCCGAGCAGTACTTC
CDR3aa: CASSPLGRHSEQYF

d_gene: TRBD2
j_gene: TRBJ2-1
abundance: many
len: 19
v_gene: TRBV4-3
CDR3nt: TGCGCCAGCAGCCAAGAGGCTAGCGGGGGGCCGAGCTCCTACAATGAGCAGTTCTTC
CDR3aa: CASSQEASGGPSSYNEQFF

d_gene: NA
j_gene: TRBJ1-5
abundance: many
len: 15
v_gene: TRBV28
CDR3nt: TGTGCCAGCAGTCAGGGAAAGACGAGCAATCAGCCCCAGCATTTT
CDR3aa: CASSQGKTSNQPQHF

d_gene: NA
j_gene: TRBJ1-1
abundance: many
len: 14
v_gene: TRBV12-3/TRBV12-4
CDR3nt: TGTGCCAGCAGTCCACCACAGGGTATCACTGAAGCTTTCTTT
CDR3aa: CASSPPQGITEAFF

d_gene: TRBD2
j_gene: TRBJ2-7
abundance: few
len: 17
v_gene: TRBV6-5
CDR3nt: TGTGCCAGCATCATAACGCCGGGGCGGGAGAGCTCCTACGAGCAGTACTTC
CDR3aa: CASIITPGRESSYEQYF

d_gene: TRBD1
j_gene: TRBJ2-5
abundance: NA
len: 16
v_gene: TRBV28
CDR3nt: TGTGCCAGCAGCCCAGCCGGGACAGGGTTTAGAAAGACCCAGTACTTC
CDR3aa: CASSPAGTGFRKTQYF

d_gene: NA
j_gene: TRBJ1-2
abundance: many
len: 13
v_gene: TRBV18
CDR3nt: TGTGCCAGCTCACCGGTATCAGACCGAGGCTACACCTTC
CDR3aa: CASSPVSDRGYTF

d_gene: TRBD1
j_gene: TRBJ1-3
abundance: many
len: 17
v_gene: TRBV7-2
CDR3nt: TGTGCCAGCAGCCCCGTCGGGGACAGGGGCTCTGGAAACACCATATATTTT
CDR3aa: CASSPVGDRGSGNTIYF

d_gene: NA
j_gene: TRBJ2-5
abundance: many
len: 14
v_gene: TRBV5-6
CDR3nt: TGTGCCAGCAGCCTATGGACGGTCCAAGAGACCCAGTACTTC
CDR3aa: CASSLWTVQETQYF

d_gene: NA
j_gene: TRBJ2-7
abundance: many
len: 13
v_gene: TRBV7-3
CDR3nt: TGTGCCAGCAGCTTAACGAGGGGCTACGAGCAGTACTTC
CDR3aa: CASSLTRGYEQYF

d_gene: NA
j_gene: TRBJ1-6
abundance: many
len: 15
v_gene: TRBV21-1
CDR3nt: TGTGCCAGCAGCTCACAGGGCCCTGGGAATTCACCCCTCCACTTT
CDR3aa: CASSSQGPGNSPLHF

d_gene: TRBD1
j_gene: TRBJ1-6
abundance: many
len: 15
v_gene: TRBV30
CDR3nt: TGTGCCTGGAGCCGACAGGGGGCAAGTAATTCACCCCTCCACTTT
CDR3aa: CAWSRQGASNSPLHF

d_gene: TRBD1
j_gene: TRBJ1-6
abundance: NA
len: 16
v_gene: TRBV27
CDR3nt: TGTGCCAGCAGTTCACAGGGGGCCTCCTATAATTCACCCCTCCACTTT
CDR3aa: CASSSQGASYNSPLHF

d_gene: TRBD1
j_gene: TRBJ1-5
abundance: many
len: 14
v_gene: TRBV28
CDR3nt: TGTGCCAGCAGCAACAGGGGCCTTGATCAGCCCCAGCATTTT
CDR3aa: CASSNRGLDQPQHF

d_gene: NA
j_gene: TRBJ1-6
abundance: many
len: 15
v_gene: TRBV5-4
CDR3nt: TGTGCCAGCAGCTTGACCGACGCCCCAGATTCACCCCTCCACTTT
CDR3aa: CASSLTDAPDSPLHF

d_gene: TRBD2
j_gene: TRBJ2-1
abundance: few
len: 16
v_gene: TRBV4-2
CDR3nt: TGTGCCAGCAGCCAAGACCCCGGGGGGACCTACAATGAGCAGTTCTTC
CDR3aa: CASSQDPGGTYNEQFF

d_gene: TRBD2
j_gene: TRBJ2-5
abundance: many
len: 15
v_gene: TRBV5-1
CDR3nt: TGCGCCAGCAGTCTCGGACTAGCGGGCCAAGAGACCCAGTACTTC
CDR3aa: CASSLGLAGQETQYF

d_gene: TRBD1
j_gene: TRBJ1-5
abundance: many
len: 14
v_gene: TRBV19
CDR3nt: TGTGCCAGTCGCCATCACAGGGGCGATCAGCCCCAGCATTTT
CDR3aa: CASRHHRGDQPQHF

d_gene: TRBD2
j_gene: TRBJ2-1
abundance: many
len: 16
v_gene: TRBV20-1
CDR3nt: TGCAGTGCCACGGGACTAGCGGGCTCTGCCGGGCATGAGCAGTTCTTC
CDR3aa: CSATGLAGSAGHEQFF

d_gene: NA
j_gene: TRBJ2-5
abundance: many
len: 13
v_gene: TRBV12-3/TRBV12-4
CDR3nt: TGTGCCAGCAGACCCTCGTTCCAAGAGACCCAGTACTTC
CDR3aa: CASRPSFQETQYF

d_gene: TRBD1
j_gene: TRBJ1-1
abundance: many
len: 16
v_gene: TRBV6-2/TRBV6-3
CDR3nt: TGTGCCAGCAGTTACTCCCGGACAGGCCAGAACACTGAAGCTTTCTTT
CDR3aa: CASSYSRTGQNTEAFF

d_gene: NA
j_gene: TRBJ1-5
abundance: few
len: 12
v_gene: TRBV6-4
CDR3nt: TGTGCCAGCACTCAGAGCAATCAGCCCCAGCATTTT
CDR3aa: CASTQSNQPQHF

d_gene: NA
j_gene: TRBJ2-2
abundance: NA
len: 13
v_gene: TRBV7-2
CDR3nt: TGTGCCAGCAGCCCGGGGACGGACCGGGAGCTGTTTTTT
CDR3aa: CASSPGTDRELFF

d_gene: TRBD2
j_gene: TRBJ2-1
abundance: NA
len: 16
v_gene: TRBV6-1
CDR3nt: TGTGCCAGCAGCAAAAGCGGGGGGCTTGTCTACAATGAGCAGTTCTTC
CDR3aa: CASSKSGGLVYNEQFF

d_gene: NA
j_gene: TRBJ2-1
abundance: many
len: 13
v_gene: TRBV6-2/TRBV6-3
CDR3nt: TGTGCCAGCAGTTACCTCATCTCCGGTGAGCAGTTCTTC
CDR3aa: CASSYLISGEQFF

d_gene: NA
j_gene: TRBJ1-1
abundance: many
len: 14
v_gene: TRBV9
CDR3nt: TGTGCCAGCAGCCCCCACCGGGGGAGCACTGAAGCTTTCTTT
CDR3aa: CASSPHRGSTEAFF

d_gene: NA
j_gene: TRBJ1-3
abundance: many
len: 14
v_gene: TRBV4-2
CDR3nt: TGTGCCAGCAGCCAAGATGGGACAAAAGACACCATATATTTT
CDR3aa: CASSQDGTKDTIYF

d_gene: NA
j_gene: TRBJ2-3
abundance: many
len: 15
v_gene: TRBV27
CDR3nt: TGTGCCAGCAGTTTAACCCCCCCGGGGACAGATACGCAGTATTTT
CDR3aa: CASSLTPPGTDTQYF